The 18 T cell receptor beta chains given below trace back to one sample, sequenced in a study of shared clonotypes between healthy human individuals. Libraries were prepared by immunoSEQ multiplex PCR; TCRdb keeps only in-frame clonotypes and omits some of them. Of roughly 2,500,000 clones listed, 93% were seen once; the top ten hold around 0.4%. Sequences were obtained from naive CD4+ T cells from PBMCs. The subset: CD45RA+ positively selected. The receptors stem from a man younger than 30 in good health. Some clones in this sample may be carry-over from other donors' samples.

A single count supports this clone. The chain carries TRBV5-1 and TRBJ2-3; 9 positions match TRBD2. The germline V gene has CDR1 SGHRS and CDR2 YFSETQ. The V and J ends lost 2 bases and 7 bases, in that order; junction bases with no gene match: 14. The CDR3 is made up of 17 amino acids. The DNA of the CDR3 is TGCGCCAGCAGCTTAACTGGGGCTAGCGGGAATCTATATACGCAGTATTTT. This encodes CASSLTGASGNLYTQYF.

Written as DNA, the CDR3 is TGTGCCAGCAGTCAAGGGGCGTGGGTGGATACGCAGTATTTT. Its protein product is CASSQGAWVDTQYF. V is TRBV6-1 and J is TRBJ2-3, with D perhaps matching TRBD1 (5 bases). V gave up 5 bases and J gave up 6 bases, with 15 bases separating them. The CDR3 contains 14 residues. Germline CDR1 and CDR2: MNHNS and SASEGT.

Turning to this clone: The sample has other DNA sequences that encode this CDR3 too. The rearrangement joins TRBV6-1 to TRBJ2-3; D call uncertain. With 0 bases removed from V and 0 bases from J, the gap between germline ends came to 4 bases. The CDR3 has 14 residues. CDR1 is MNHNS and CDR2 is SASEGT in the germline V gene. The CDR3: CASSEAGSTDTQYF. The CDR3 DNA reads TGTGCCAGCAGTGAAGCTGGCAGCACAGATACGCAGTATTTT.

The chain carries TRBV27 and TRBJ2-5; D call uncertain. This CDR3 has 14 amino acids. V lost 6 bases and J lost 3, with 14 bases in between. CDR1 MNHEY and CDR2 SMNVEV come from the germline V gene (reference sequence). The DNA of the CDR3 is TGTGCCAGCAGACCCGTGGGGTTCGAAGAGACCCAGTACTTC. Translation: CASRPVGFEETQYF.

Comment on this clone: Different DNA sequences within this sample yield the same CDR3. In DNA form, the CDR3 reads TGCGCCAGCAGCTTGGGACGGCCCTACGAGCAGTACTTC. This encodes CASSLGRPYEQYF. The chain links TRBV5-1 to TRBJ2-7; unclear D gene. Germline V gene data show CDR1 as SGHRS and CDR2 as YFSETQ. Between the trimmed V and J ends, which lost 0 bases and 2 bases, there was a span of 6 bases. CDR3 length: 13 residues.

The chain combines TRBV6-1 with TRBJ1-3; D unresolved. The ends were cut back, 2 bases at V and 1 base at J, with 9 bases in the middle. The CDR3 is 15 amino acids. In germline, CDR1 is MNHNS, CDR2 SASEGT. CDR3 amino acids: CASSESRESGNTIYF. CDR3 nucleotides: TGTGCCAGCAGTGAATCAAGGGAATCTGGAAACACCATATATTTT.

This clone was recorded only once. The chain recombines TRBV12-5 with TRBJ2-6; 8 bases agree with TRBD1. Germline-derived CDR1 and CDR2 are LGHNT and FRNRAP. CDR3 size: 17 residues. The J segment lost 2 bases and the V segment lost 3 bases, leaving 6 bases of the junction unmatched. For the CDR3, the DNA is TGTGCTAGTGGTTTCGGAGGACAGGGAGCTGGGGCCAACGTCCTGACTTTC. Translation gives CASGFGGQGAGANVLTF.

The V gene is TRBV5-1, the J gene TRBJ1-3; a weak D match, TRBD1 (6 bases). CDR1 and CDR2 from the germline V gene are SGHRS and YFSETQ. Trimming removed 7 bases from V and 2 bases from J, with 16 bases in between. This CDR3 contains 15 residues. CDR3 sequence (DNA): TGCGCCAGCGCCAGGGGAGGAGACGCTGGAAACACCATATATTTT. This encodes CASARGGDAGNTIYF.

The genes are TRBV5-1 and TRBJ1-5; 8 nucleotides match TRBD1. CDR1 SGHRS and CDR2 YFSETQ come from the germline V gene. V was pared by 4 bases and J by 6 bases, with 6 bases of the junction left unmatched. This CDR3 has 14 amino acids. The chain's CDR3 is CASSEDRATQPQHF. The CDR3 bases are TGCGCCAGCAGCGAGGACAGGGCCACTCAGCCCCAGCATTTT.

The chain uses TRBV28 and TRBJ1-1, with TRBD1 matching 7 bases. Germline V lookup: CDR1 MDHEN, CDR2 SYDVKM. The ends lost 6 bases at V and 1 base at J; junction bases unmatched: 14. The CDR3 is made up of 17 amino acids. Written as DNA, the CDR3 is TGTGCCAGCAGACCCGAACCCGGACAGGAGGGGAACACTGAAGCTTTCTTT. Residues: CASRPEPGQEGNTEAFF.

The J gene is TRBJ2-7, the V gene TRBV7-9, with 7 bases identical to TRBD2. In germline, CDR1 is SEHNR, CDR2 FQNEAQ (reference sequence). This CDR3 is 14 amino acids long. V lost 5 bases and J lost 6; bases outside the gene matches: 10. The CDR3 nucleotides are TGTGCCAGCAGCCACGCCTCCGGGGGGACCGAGCAGTACTTC. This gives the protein CASSHASGGTEQYF.

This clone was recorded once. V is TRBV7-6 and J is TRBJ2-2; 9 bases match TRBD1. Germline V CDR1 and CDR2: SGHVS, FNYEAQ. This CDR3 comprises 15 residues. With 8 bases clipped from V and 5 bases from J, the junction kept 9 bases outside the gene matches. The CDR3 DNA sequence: TGTGCCAGCGTTGATACAGGGGGCGGAACCGGGGAGCTGTTTTTT. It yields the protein CASVDTGGGTGELFF. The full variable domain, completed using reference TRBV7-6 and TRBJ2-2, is GAGVSQSPRYKVTKRGQDVALRCDPISGHVSLYWYRQALGQGPEFLTYFNYEAQQDKSGLPNDRFSAERPEGSISTLTIQRTEQRDSAMYRCASVDTGGGTGELFFGEGSRLTVL.

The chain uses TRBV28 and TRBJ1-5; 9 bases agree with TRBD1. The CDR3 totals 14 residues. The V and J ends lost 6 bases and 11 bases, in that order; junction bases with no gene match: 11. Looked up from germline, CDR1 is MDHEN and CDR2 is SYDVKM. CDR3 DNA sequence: TGTGCCAGCAGCATAGGGACAGGGCGAAGGACCCAGCATTTT. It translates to CASSIGTGRRTQHF. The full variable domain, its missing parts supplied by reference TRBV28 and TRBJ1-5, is DVKVTQSSRYLVKRTGEKVFLECVQDMDHENMFWYRQDPGLGLRLIYFSYDVKMKEKGDIPEGYSVSREKKERFSLILESASTNQTSMYLCASSIGTGRRTQHFGDGTRLSIL.

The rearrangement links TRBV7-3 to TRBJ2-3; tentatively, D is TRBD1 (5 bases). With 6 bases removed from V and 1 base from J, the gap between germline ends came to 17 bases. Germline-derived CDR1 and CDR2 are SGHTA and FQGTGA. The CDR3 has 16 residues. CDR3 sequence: CASRNQGTRGTDTQYF. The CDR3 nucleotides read TGTGCCAGCAGGAACCAGGGTACACGTGGCACAGATACGCAGTATTTT.

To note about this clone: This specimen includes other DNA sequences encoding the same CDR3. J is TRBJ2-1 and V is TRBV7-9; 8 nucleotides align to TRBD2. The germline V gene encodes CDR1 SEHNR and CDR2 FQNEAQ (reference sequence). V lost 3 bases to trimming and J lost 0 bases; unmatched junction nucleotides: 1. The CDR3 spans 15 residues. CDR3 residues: CASSLGTSSYNEQFF. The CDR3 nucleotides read TGTGCCAGCAGCTTGGGGACTAGCTCCTACAATGAGCAGTTCTTC.

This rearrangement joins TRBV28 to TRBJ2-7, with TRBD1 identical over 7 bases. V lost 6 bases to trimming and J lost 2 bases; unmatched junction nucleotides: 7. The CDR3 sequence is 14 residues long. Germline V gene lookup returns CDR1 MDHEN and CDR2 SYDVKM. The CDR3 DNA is TGTGCCAGCAGAACCGGGACAGAACCCTACGAGCAGTACTTC. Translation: CASRTGTEPYEQYF.

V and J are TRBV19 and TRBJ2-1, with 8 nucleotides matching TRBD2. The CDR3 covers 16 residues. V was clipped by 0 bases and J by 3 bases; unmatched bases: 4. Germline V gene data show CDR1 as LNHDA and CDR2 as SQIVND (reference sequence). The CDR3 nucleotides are TGTGCCAGTAGTATAGACACCGGGACTAGCTACAATGAGCAGTTCTTC. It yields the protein CASSIDTGTSYNEQFF.

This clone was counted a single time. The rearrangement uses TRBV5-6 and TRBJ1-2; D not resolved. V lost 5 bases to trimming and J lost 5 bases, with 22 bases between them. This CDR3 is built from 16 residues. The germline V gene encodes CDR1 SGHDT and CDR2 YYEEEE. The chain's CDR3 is CASRYQAIRFRYGYTF. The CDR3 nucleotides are TGTGCCAGCAGGTATCAGGCAATAAGGTTTCGGTATGGCTACACCTTC.